This T cell receptor beta chain was identified in a study of cytomegalovirus exposure and HLA in healthy donors. In the PCR, 60 Vbeta and 13 Jbeta primers were used. Original data processing: Later work found roughly 80 million unique TCR beta chains, with approximately 12 million shared. Assay: immunoSEQ multiplex PCR; the TCRdb copy retains only in-frame clones and omits some. V, J and clone size are those of that table, while D and trimming were read from the DNA. The table has more than 90,000 clones, around 77% seen once. In this sample, this clone turned up a few times. The antigen is unknown. General observations from the study: Later analysis indicated greater clonal expansion among HLA-associated TCR beta chains than among equally common other chains.

Unmatched junction bases numbered 4, after V lost 5 bases and J lost 1 base. The CDR3 is made up of 14 amino acids. Germline CDR1 is PRHDT and CDR2 is FYEKMQ (reference sequence). The chain is built from TRBV13 and TRBJ1-2; TRBD1 matches at 7 bases. The receptor was isolated from a man between 25 and 39 years old in good health and CMV-seronegative. The sequenced material came from PBMCs. The CDR3 region is CASSEGTVNYGYTF. The CDR3 DNA reads TGTGCCAGCAGCGAAGGGACAGTTAACTATGGCTACACCTTC. The full variable domain, in which reference TRBV13 and TRBJ1-2 provide the parts outside the CDR3, is AAGVIQSPRHLIKEKRETATLKCYPIPRHDTVYWYQQGPGQDPQFLISFYEKMQSDKGSIPDRFSAQQFSDYHSELNMSSLELGDSALYFCASSEGTVNYGYTFGSGTRLTVV.